The clone carrying this TCR beta chain was picked up a small number of times. Its cognate antigen is unknown. These data come from a study of OX40 agonist ivuxolimab in advanced cancers. For the study at large: Prior anti-PD-1, anti-PD-L1 or anti-CTLA-4 therapy did not bar entry, and 40% to 45% had some. Study results and caveats: CD8+ T cells were the subset that, on average, had more expanded clones than CD4+. Clonal expansion was among the lowest in partial responders at 0.1-3.0 mg/kg, especially CD8+.

TCRdb's copy holds only in-frame clones and misses some; the assay was immunoSEQ multiplex PCR. The sample holds roughly 79,000 clones, 92% seen once. The CDR3 is 12 residues long. V was shortened by 4 bases and J by 6 bases, with 10 bases between the two germline ends. CDR1 is SGHRS, CDR2 YFSETQ, per germline. The gene calls are TRBV5-1 and TRBJ1-2, with a tentative D call TRBD1 (5 bases). The starting material was CD4+ or CD8+ T cells sorted from blood, obtained in a trial of the OX40 agonist ivuxolimab. This sequence was found in an adult with an advanced solid tumor such as melanoma, head and neck, liver or kidney cancer. CDR3 DNA: TGCGCCAGCAGCCCGGGGGTGGATGGCTACACCTTC. This gives the protein CASSPGVDGYTF.